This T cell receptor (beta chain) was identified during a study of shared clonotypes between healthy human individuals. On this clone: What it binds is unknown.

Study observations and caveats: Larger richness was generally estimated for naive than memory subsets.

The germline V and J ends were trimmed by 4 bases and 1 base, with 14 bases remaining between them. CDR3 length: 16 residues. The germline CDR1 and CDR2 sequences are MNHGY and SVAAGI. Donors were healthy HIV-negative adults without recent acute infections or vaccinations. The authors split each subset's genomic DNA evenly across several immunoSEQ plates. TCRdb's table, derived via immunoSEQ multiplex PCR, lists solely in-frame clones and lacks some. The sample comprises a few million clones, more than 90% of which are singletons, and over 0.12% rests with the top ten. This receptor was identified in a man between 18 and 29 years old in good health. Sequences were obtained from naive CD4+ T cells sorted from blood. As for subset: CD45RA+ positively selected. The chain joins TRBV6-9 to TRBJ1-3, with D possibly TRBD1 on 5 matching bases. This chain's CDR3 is CASSFRIPGSGNTIYF. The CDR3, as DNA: TGTGCCAGCAGTTTTAGGATCCCAGGGTCTGGAAACACCATATATTTT.